Here is one T cell receptor beta chain with its context. The source of the sample is a study of CD8+CD57+ T cells in acquired aplastic anemia. Patients chosen for sequencing had CD8+CD57+ cells that had expanded, as shown by flow cytometry. Patients had not yet gotten any therapy when their blood was taken for sampling. The use of genomic DNA as template underpinned the TCR beta VDJ and CDR3 profiling. In TCRdb, the reads were re-called with MiXCR into one record per CDR3 protein. The data contain around 430,000 distinct CDR3 sequences, about a third of them seen just once; the ten biggest clones take up roughly 0.8%. The receptor was derived from a human donor with aplastic anemia. The material sequenced was sorted CD4+, CD8+, or CD8+CD57+ T cells (not recorded which) from PBMCs.

The CDR3 loop is CATSDLTGADTQYF. The DNA for the CDR3 is TGTGCCACCAGTGATTTAACGGGCGCAGATACGCAGTATTTT. The chain carries TRBV24-1 and TRBJ2-3; D unresolved. CDR3 size: 14 residues. Germline V gene data show CDR1 as KGHDR and CDR2 as SFDVKD. V lost 1 base and J lost 4, with 8 bases in between.